A single sample is the source of the 23 T cell receptor beta chains below, sequenced in a study of blood T cell repertoires in COVID-19. The repertoire was sequenced with immunoSEQ multiplex PCR; TCRdb's copy has only in-frame clones and lacks some. The sample includes 200,000 to 300,000 clones, about 88% of them seen just once. The sequencing input was peripheral blood. The receptors originated from a woman in her sixties with COVID-19, enrolled during active disease.

This clone showed up just once. V gene TRBV28 combines with J gene TRBJ2-3; 9 bases agree with TRBD2. Germline V gene data show CDR1 as MDHEN and CDR2 as SYDVKM. The CDR3 is 16 residues long. The V segment lost 7 bases and the J segment 6 bases; nucleotides outside the gene matches: 14. In DNA form, the CDR3 reads TGTGCCAGCAAGGCACCTCTAGCGGGATTGGGGGATACGCAGTATTTT. Protein product: CASKAPLAGLGDTQYF.

This CDR3 reads CSVERGLAGNTGELFF. The CDR3 nucleotides read TGCAGCGTTGAACGGGGGTTAGCGGGGAACACCGGGGAGCTGTTTTTT. The chain employs TRBV29-1 and TRBJ2-2; 7 nucleotides align to TRBD2. Germline V gene sequence: CDR1 SQVTM, CDR2 ANQGSEA. J gave up 1 base and V 2 bases, and 7 bases lay outside the gene matches. The CDR3 contains 16 residues.

The rearrangement joins TRBV19 to TRBJ2-1, with 10 bases aligning to TRBD2. There are 15 residues in the CDR3. CDR1 and CDR2 from the germline V gene are LNHDA and SQIVND (reference sequence). Losses at the gene ends were 5 bases for V and 4 bases for J; bases not matched to a gene: 5. This CDR3 is CASSGTSAPYNEQFF. Written as DNA, the CDR3 is TGTGCCAGTAGTGGGACTAGCGCCCCATACAATGAGCAGTTCTTC. Filled out from reference TRBV19 and TRBJ2-1, the complete variable domain reads DGGITQSPKYLFRKEGQNVTLSCEQNLNHDAMYWYRQDPGQGLRLIYYSQIVNDFQKGDIAEGYSVSREKKESFPLTVTSAQKNPTAFYLCASSGTSAPYNEQFFGPGTRLTVL.

V gene TRBV5-6 combines with J gene TRBJ1-2; 7 bases match TRBD1. The CDR3 consists of 15 residues. V gave up 4 bases and J gave up 5 bases; unmatched junction bases: 11. Germline loops: CDR1 SGHDT, CDR2 YYEEEE. CDR3 region: CASSGAGTVGYGYTF. For the CDR3, the DNA is TGTGCCAGCAGCGGGGCGGGGACAGTTGGTTATGGCTACACCTTC.

This chain joins TRBV9 and TRBJ1-4; D unresolved. Trimming removed 1 base from V and 5 bases from J, with 21 bases in between. Germline CDR1 reads SGDLS; CDR2 reads YYNGEE. This CDR3 is built from 18 residues. CDR3 coding DNA: TGTGCCAGCAGCGTATCTTATACAGTAACCAGCCGAAATGAAAAACTGTTTTTT. It translates to CASSVSYTVTSRNEKLFF.

The rearrangement links TRBV5-1 to TRBJ2-2, with TRBD2 matching over 16 bases. The CDR3 spans 18 residues. Trimming cost V 4 bases and J 4 bases; bases outside gene matches: 7. The germline gives CDR1 SGHRS, CDR2 YFSETQ. The CDR3 loop is CASSTGLAGGSSTGELFF. CDR3 nucleotides: TGCGCCAGCAGCACGGGACTAGCGGGAGGGTCGAGCACCGGGGAGCTGTTTTTT.

Only one count was recorded for this clone. This rearrangement joins TRBV27 to TRBJ2-1, with 7 bases identical to TRBD2. Germline V gene sequence: CDR1 MNHEY, CDR2 SMNVEV (reference sequence). V gave up 3 bases and J gave up 6 bases; unmatched junction bases: 8. This CDR3 has 15 residues. CDR3 protein: CASSFSRGSLNEQFF. The CDR3 DNA reads TGTGCCAGCAGTTTCTCGCGGGGGTCGCTCAATGAGCAGTTCTTC.

The rearrangement links TRBV6-6 to TRBJ1-5, with 8 bases fitting TRBD1. The CDR3 covers 14 residues. Germline CDR1 MNHNY, CDR2 SVGAGI (reference sequence). Unmatched junction bases numbered 5, after V lost 6 bases and J lost 4 bases. Here the CDR3 DNA reads TGTGCCAGCAGCCGGGACAGGAGTAATCAGCCCCAGCATTTT. Translation: CASSRDRSNQPQHF.

The rearrangement joins TRBV7-2 to TRBJ2-3, with 15 bases fitting TRBD2. The V gene's germline CDR1 is SGHTA and CDR2 FQGNSA. J was trimmed by 0 bases and V by 4 bases; bases with no gene match: 5. The CDR3 totals 18 residues. CDR3 nucleotide sequence: TGTGCCAGCAGCTCGGGACTAGCGGGAGGATTCAGCACAGATACGCAGTATTTT. Amino acids: CASSSGLAGGFSTDTQYF.

This chain connects TRBV29-1 to TRBJ2-7; 7 positions agree with TRBD2. In germline, CDR1 is SQVTM, CDR2 ANQGSEA. This CDR3 is 12 amino acids long. The trim removed 5 bases at V and 2 bases at J, leaving 3 bases unmatched. Here the CDR3 DNA reads TGCAGCGTTTACGGACTAGCCTACGAGCAGTACTTC. Amino acid sequence: CSVYGLAYEQYF.

To note about this clone: The sample holds other DNA sequences that translate to the same CDR3. The V gene is TRBV5-1, the J gene TRBJ2-1, with 12 positions matching TRBD2. The CDR3 totals 14 residues. Trimming took 5 bases from V and 7 from J; bases not matched to a gene: 4. Looked up from germline, CDR1 is SGHRS and CDR2 is YFSETQ. CDR3 protein: CASRGTSGSNEQFF. CDR3 sequence (DNA): TGCGCCAGCAGAGGGACTAGCGGGTCAAATGAGCAGTTCTTC.

The V and J genes are TRBV6-1 and TRBJ2-7, with 7 bases aligning to TRBD1. The CDR3 sequence is 16 residues long. J lost 0 bases, V lost 4 bases, and 9 bases had no gene match. CDR1 and CDR2 from the germline V gene are MNHNS and SASEGT. CDR3 nucleotide sequence: TGTGCCAGCAGTGGCCGACAGGGCTCCGACTCCTACGAGCAGTACTTC. Amino acid sequence: CASSGRQGSDSYEQYF.

The rearrangement uses TRBV3-1 (or the pseudogene TRBV3-2) and TRBJ1-5; D remains unclear. In germline, CDR1 is LGHDT, CDR2 YNNKEL (reference sequence). The V gene lost 0 bases and the J gene lost 7 bases, with 7 bases spanning the gap. This CDR3 has 13 residues. CDR3 region: CASSQDVRQPQHF. In DNA form, the CDR3 reads TGTGCCAGCAGCCAAGACGTGCGGCAGCCCCAGCATTTT.

The chain links TRBV5-8 to TRBJ1-6; maybe TRBD1 (5 bases). V lost 1 base, J lost 10 bases, and 12 bases lay in between. The CDR3 has 14 residues. Germline assignment: CDR1 SGHTS and CDR2 YDEGEE. The DNA for the CDR3 is TGTGCCAGCAGCTTGACAAGGGGATCGTCACCCCTCCACTTT. Translating gives CASSLTRGSSPLHF.

The chain has TRBV2 and TRBJ1-3, with D maybe TRBD1 (5 bases). The germline gives CDR1 SNHLY, CDR2 FYNNEI. Between the trimmed V and J ends, which lost 5 bases and 0 bases, there was a span of 11 bases. The CDR3 is 15 amino acids. CDR3 amino acids: CASSRDSHSGNTIYF. As DNA, the CDR3 is TGTGCCAGCAGTAGGGACTCCCACTCTGGAAACACCATATATTTT.

The chain employs TRBV30 and TRBJ1-6; 11 nucleotides line up with TRBD1. The CDR3 has 14 residues. V trimming: 8 bases; J trimming: 7 bases; junction bases outside the gene matches: 7. CDR1 and CDR2 (germline): GTSNPN, SVGIG (reference sequence). The CDR3 nucleotides read TGTGCCACCAGGACAGGGGGCTGGAATTCACCCCTCCACTTT. Residues: CATRTGGWNSPLHF.

The rearrangement uses TRBV27 and TRBJ2-3; 16 bases map to TRBD2. V lost 5 bases to trimming and J lost 7 bases; unmatched junction nucleotides: 3. Per the germline V gene, CDR1 is MNHEY and CDR2 is SMNVEV (reference sequence). The CDR3 length is 15 residues. The CDR3 nucleotides are TGTGCCAGCAGTGGGACTAGCGGGAGGGATAATACGCAGTATTTT. Protein product: CASSGTSGRDNTQYF.

The chain joins TRBV19 to TRBJ1-5; the D gene is possibly TRBD1 (5 bases). Germline CDR1 LNHDA, CDR2 SQIVND (reference sequence). The CDR3 is 16 amino acids. The ends were cut back, 7 bases at V and 0 bases at J, with 16 bases in the middle. CDR3 region: CASTPPAGYSNQPQHF. DNA of the CDR3: TGTGCCAGTACCCCCCCGGCAGGGTATAGCAATCAGCCCCAGCATTTT.

This clone has only a few counts. This sequence joins TRBV6-5 and TRBJ2-2, with D unresolved. Germline loops: CDR1 MNHEY, CDR2 SVGAGI. The CDR3 loop spans 12 amino acids. Trimming pared 4 bases from V and 5 bases from J, leaving 5 bases between. The CDR3 reads CASSSQTGELFF. The CDR3 coding sequence is TGTGCCAGCAGTTCCCAAACCGGGGAGCTGTTTTTT.

The chain uses TRBV28 and TRBJ1-5; tentative D call: TRBD1 (6 bases). CDR3 length: 16 residues. CDR1 and CDR2 from the germline V gene are MDHEN and SYDVKM. V shed 1 base and J shed 1 base, with 11 bases lying between them. CDR3 protein: CASSLSGQGSNQPQHF. The DNA for the CDR3 is TGTGCCAGCAGTTTATCGGGGCAGGGGAGCAATCAGCCCCAGCATTTT.

The genes are TRBV27 and TRBJ1-6; the match to TRBD1 covers 8 bases. Trimming took 2 bases from V and 8 from J; bases not matched to a gene: 5. This CDR3 has 15 residues. Germline CDR1 MNHEY, CDR2 SMNVEV (reference sequence). The CDR3 spells CASSLVQGAHSPLHF. The CDR3 DNA follows: TGTGCCAGCAGTTTAGTCCAGGGGGCTCATTCACCCCTCCACTTT.

This rearrangement joins TRBV7-6 to TRBJ2-3; a possible D gene is TRBD2 (6 bases). V lost 5 bases, J lost 2 bases, and 20 bases lay in between. The germline V gene has CDR1 SGHVS and CDR2 FNYEAQ. The CDR3 has 17 residues. CDR3 sequence (DNA): TGTGCCAGCAGCGTGAGAAGAGGAGGGAGCCCCACAGATACGCAGTATTTT. Translated, it gives CASSVRRGGSPTDTQYF.

The rearrangement joins TRBV7-6 to TRBJ2-1, with 8 bases aligning to TRBD2. The CDR3 has 15 residues. CDR1 and CDR2 (germline): SGHVS, FNYEAQ. V lost 8 bases and J lost 7; bases outside the gene matches: 13. Written as DNA, the CDR3 is TGTGCCAGCGGCCTTGGGGGCGGGAGGCCAAATGAGCAGTTCTTC. Its translation: CASGLGGGRPNEQFF.